A selection of T cell receptor beta chains follows, all from one sample in a study of T cell responses to AZD1222 COVID-19 vaccine. Assay used: immunoSEQ multiplex PCR; TCRdb lists only in-frame clones, some missing. This sample yields some 100,000 clones, of which around nine tenths are seen a single time; about 3.3% belongs to the top ten. The sequencing here drew on peripheral blood, taken on day 0 of AZD1222 vaccination. These receptor sequences come from an adult in good health. Each CDR3 is given with its conserved first and last residue. The D gene is left open where the match is weak. For some rows the clone size is stated as once, few or many, or as a class when expanded; others skip it.

TRBD1	TRBV19	TRBJ2-7	NA	TGTGCCAGTGGCAAGACAGGGATACAGTACGAGCAGTACTTC	CASGKTGIQYEQYF
NA	TRBV7-2	TRBJ2-1	once	TGTGCCAGCAGCTTGACATCCCAGGACCGCACGTTCTTC	CASSLTSQDRTFF
NA	TRBV18	TRBJ1-2	NA	TGTGCCAGCTCACCGGGCCAGACGAACTATGGCTACACCTTC	CASSPGQTNYGYTF
NA	TRBV20-1	TRBJ2-5	NA	TGCAGTGCCCTATTCTCTGAGACCCAGTACTTC	CSALFSETQYF
TRBD1	TRBV19	TRBJ2-2	NA	TGTGCCAGTAGTATCGGACAGGGTCGAGGCGGGGAGCTGTTTTTT	CASSIGQGRGGELFF
NA	TRBV19	TRBJ1-5	NA	TGTGCCAGTAGTATCGCACAGGGAATTAGCAATCAGCCCCAGCATTTT	CASSIAQGISNQPQHF
NA	TRBV7-9	TRBJ1-5	few	TGTGCCAGCGGAGAAAGCGGGCCGACTGGTCAGCCCCAGCATTTT	CASGESGPTGQPQHF
NA	TRBV5-4	TRBJ2-3	NA	TGTGCCAGCAGCTTGGTTAGTACTCGCACAGATACGCAGTATTTT	CASSLVSTRTDTQYF
NA	TRBV30	TRBJ1-2	once	TGTGCCTGGAGTGTAGGACCGGCCGGTGGCTACACCTTC	CAWSVGPAGGYTF
NA	TRBV19	TRBJ1-6	few	TGTGCCAGTAGTATGGACCCGGTACGTTCACCCCTCCACTTT	CASSMDPVRSPLHF
NA	TRBV25-1	TRBJ1-6	NA	TGTGCCAGCAGTGTGGGGGGGCCGGGAGCGAATTCACCCCTCCACTTT	CASSVGGPGANSPLHF
TRBD2	TRBV4-2	TRBJ2-7	NA	TGTGCCAGCAGCCAAGTGGCGGGGGACTCCTCCTACGAGCAGTACTTC	CASSQVAGDSSYEQYF
NA	TRBV28	TRBJ1-6	NA	TGTGCCAGCCGAACCAGGATCCAGCCCTATAATTCACCCCTCCACTTT	CASRTRIQPYNSPLHF
NA	TRBV6-2/TRBV6-3	TRBJ1-1	few	TGTGCCAGCAGTTGGGGTGGAAGTGAAGCTTTCTTT	CASSWGGSEAFF
TRBD1	TRBV7-3	TRBJ2-2	NA	TGTGCCAGCAGTCATGGACAGGGAAGGAAAACCGGGGAGCTGTTTTTT	CASSHGQGRKTGELFF
TRBD1	TRBV19	TRBJ1-3	NA	TGTGCCAGTATTGACAGGGCGTATTCTGGAAACACCATATATTTT	CASIDRAYSGNTIYF
TRBD1	TRBV6-2/TRBV6-3	TRBJ2-2	once	TGTGCCAGCAGTCTCAGAAGGGGGCGCGACACCGGGGAGCTGTTTTTT	CASSLRRGRDTGELFF
NA	TRBV30	TRBJ1-2	NA	TGTGCCTGGAGTGTGTCGGTAACGGACCGCTACACCTTC	CAWSVSVTDRYTF
TRBD1	TRBV19	TRBJ1-5	NA	TGTGCCAGTAGTTTAGACAGGGACCAGCCCCAGCATTTT	CASSLDRDQPQHF
NA	TRBV2	TRBJ1-1	NA	TGTGCCAGCAGTGACCAGGGGTATGGTGAAGCTTTCTTT	CASSDQGYGEAFF
NA	TRBV3-1/TRBV3-2	TRBJ2-6	NA	TGTGCCAGCAGCCAACTGTCAACTGGGGCCAACGTCCTGACTTTC	CASSQLSTGANVLTF
NA	TRBV7-6	TRBJ2-5	NA	TGTGCCAGCAGCTTAGGGTGGCGGTCTAGGACCCAGTACTTC	CASSLGWRSRTQYF
NA	TRBV3-1/TRBV3-2	TRBJ1-6	NA	TGTGCCAGCAGCCAAGAGGCCATCCGGGGTTCACCCCTCCACTTT	CASSQEAIRGSPLHF
NA	TRBV11-2	TRBJ2-5	NA	TGTGCCAGCAGCAACACAGGGTCCCCAGGGGAGACCCAGTACTTC	CASSNTGSPGETQYF
TRBD1	TRBV4-3	TRBJ1-6	NA	TGCGCCAGCAGCCGAACCCAAAGGGCCAGGGGGCTTCCTAATTCACCCCTCCACTTT	CASSRTQRARGLPNSPLHF
TRBD1	TRBV4-2	TRBJ2-7	NA	TGTGCCAGCAGCCAAGCACAGGGGGCGGGCTCCTACGAGCAGTACTTC	CASSQAQGAGSYEQYF
NA	TRBV7-3	TRBJ1-5	few	TGTGCCAGCAGCTTAGGGCGGGGACAGCCCCAGCATTTT	CASSLGRGQPQHF
NA	TRBV21-1	TRBJ1-4	few	TGTGCCAGCAGCACCAGCGGGAGGAGAGCACAACCGAATGAAAAACTGTTTTTT	CASSTSGRRAQPNEKLFF
NA	TRBV7-2	TRBJ1-2	NA	TGTGCCAGCAGCTTACTAGGGGGCTATGGCTACACCTTC	CASSLLGGYGYTF
NA	TRBV7-8	TRBJ1-1	NA	TGTGCCAGCAGCCCACTGAGGAACACTGAAGCTTTCTTT	CASSPLRNTEAFF
TRBD1	TRBV4-3	TRBJ1-1	NA	TGCGCCAGCAGCCAGGACAGGGGGCCTGAAGCTTTCTTT	CASSQDRGPEAFF
NA	TRBV3-1/TRBV3-2	TRBJ1-1	NA	TGTGCCAGCAGCCCACTTAGGGGGGCCACTGAAGCTTTCTTT	CASSPLRGATEAFF
NA	TRBV2	TRBJ1-4	NA	TGTGCCAGCAGTGAAACGGGATTAACTAATGAAAAACTGTTTTTT	CASSETGLTNEKLFF
NA	TRBV7-6	TRBJ1-4	NA	TGTGCCAGCAGCTTAGTGACAGGTCCGGGGGAAAAACTGTTTTTT	CASSLVTGPGEKLFF
NA	TRBV9	TRBJ1-1	few	TGTGCCAGCAGCGTAGGGGAGACTGAAGCTTTCTTT	CASSVGETEAFF
NA	TRBV4-3	TRBJ2-7	NA	TGCGCCAGCAGCCAGGAAACAGGGAGTGTAAGGGGCCGGCAGTACTTC	CASSQETGSVRGRQYF
NA	TRBV19	TRBJ1-6	once	TGTGCCAGTAGTATAGTTGAAGTCTCCTATAATTCACCCCTCCACTTT	CASSIVEVSYNSPLHF
TRBD1	TRBV19	TRBJ1-6	NA	TGTGCCAGTAGTATGGGGGACAGGGAATCTAATTCACCCCTCCACTTT	CASSMGDRESNSPLHF
TRBD2	TRBV6-2/TRBV6-3	TRBJ2-1	NA	TGTGCCAGCAGTTATCCCGTGGGGCGCGGGGGGCCTTACAATGAGCAGTTCTTC	CASSYPVGRGGPYNEQFF
TRBD1	TRBV2	TRBJ1-4	NA	TGTGCCAGCAGTCTACAGGGGGCGAGTGAAAAACTGTTTTTT	CASSLQGASEKLFF
NA	TRBV3-1/TRBV3-2	TRBJ2-3	NA	TGTGCCAGCAGCCATGGCTCGGCCACAGATACGCAGTATTTT	CASSHGSATDTQYF
NA	TRBV5-1	TRBJ2-3	NA	TGCGCCAGCAGCGGCAGGGAGTACACAGATACGCAGTATTTT	CASSGREYTDTQYF